This TCR beta chain was recorded in a study of post-analysis software for immune sequencing data. Study results and limitations: Five or six TRBV segments, TRBV5-6, TRBV5-1 and TRBV20-1 among them, were found more frequent in patients than controls.

This clonotype has more than one count but fewer than ten. The antigen remains unidentified. Prepared TCR beta cDNA libraries contained unique molecular identifiers. TCRdb redid the calling of the PCR reads with MiXCR, one entry per CDR3 protein. Of some 690,000 distinct CDR3 sequences listed, 25% to 30% are singletons. V gave up 5 bases and J gave up 4 bases; unmatched junction bases: 6. Germline CDR1 SGHTS, CDR2 YDEGEE. There are 15 residues in the CDR3. Sequenced input: blood. V and J are TRBV5-8 and TRBJ2-6, with TRBD1 matching over 7 bases. This TCR was sampled from a girl aged 10-17 years with multiple sclerosis. The CDR3 region has the DNA TGTGCCAGCAGAACAACAGGGGCCGGGGCCAACGTCCTGACTTTC. Protein sequence: CASRTTGAGANVLTF.